Listed here are 14 T cell receptor beta chains from one sample, sequenced in a study of regulatory T cells in long-lasting Graves disease. The time point: newly diagnosed GD, antithyroid drugs for less than 3 months. From RNA extracted from PBMCs, the TCR library was made. Construction of TCR beta libraries relied on iRepertoire HTBI primers and on Arm-PCR targeting CDR3 regions. MiXCR, run by TCRdb on the multiplex PCR reads, gives a single entry per CDR3 protein. This sample has 560,000 or so distinct CDR3 sequences; around 15% occur once, and the top ten carry around 12%. Another study also made use of these data, one on T cells in Graves' hyperthyroidism and ophthalmopathy.

The source material was peripheral blood mononuclear cells (PBMCs), sampled at new diagnosis, from a patient treated with antithyroid drugs. All receptors come from a man between 18 and 29 years old with Graves disease.

The V call is TRBV5-8, the J call TRBJ2-1, with D possibly matching TRBD2 (6 bases). The CDR3 has 14 residues. Germline lookup yields CDR1 SGHTS and CDR2 YDEGEE. Trimming shortened V by 5 bases and J by 10 bases, and 19 bases separated the two germline ends. The CDR3 region is CASSPGTADREQFF. The CDR3 coding sequence is TGTGCCAGCAGTCCCGGGACTGCCGACCGGGAGCAGTTCTTC.

V usage is TRBV28 and J usage is TRBJ1-5; D is possibly TRBD1 (6 bases). Germline CDR1 MDHEN, CDR2 SYDVKM. V lost 6 bases and J lost 3, with 15 bases in between. This CDR3 has 15 amino acids. The CDR3 is CASRTPGGANQPQHF. CDR3 bases: TGTGCCAGCAGGACCCCGGGGGGGGCCAATCAGCCCCAGCATTTT.

The chain carries TRBV29-1 and TRBJ2-2, with 11 bases matching TRBD2. There are 14 residues in the CDR3. Germline CDR1 reads SQVTM; CDR2 reads ANQGSEA. V was clipped by 6 bases and J by 4 bases; unmatched bases: 4. The CDR3 sequence: CSVGTSGLTGELFF. The CDR3 nucleotides read TGCAGCGTCGGGACTAGCGGACTCACCGGGGAGCTGTTTTTT.

A remark on this clonotype: A much larger clonotype is one base distant, so this may be a read error. The chain uses TRBV11-2 and TRBJ2-7, with a weak D call TRBD2 (6 bases). Germline loops: CDR1 SGHAT, CDR2 FQNNGV. Trimming cost V 3 bases and J 6 bases, with 18 bases left between them. The CDR3 runs 15 residues. The DNA for the CDR3 is TGTGCCAGCAGCTTTTTAGCGGCTCGCGGTCCCGAGCAGTACTTC. Its protein is CASSFLAARGPEQYF.

The chain is built from TRBV20-1 and TRBJ2-1; 9 nucleotides align to TRBD1. From germline, CDR1 is DFQATT and CDR2 SNEGSKA (reference sequence). The CDR3 is 15 residues long. The V and J ends lost 0 bases and 8 bases, in that order; junction bases with no gene match: 8. The CDR3 DNA reads TGCAGTGCTAGAGACCCAAAACAGGGGGCCGATGAGCAGTTCTTC. Translating gives CSARDPKQGADEQFF.

This clonotype was observed at least ten times. The chain has TRBV11-1 and TRBJ2-7, with D possibly TRBD1 on 5 matching bases. Trimming took 5 bases from V and 6 from J, leaving 14 bases between them. Germline V gene sequence: CDR1 SGHAT, CDR2 FQDESV (reference sequence). This CDR3 contains 13 residues. CDR3 sequence reads: CASSPPTESEQYF. Written as DNA, the CDR3 is TGTGCCAGCAGCCCCCCGACAGAGTCCGAGCAGTACTTC.

There are a few counts of this clonotype. A single base separates this from a much larger clone, so it may be a read error. The genes are TRBV13 and TRBJ2-7; TRBD1 matches at 9 bases. The germline V gene has CDR1 PRHDT and CDR2 FYEKMQ (reference sequence). This CDR3 has 15 residues. V lost 4 bases and J lost 0; bases outside the gene matches: 4. CDR3 sequence (DNA): TGTGCCAGCAGCTCCGGGACAGGGAACTCCTACGAGCAGTACTTC. This gives the protein CASSSGTGNSYEQYF.

This sequence joins TRBV10-1 and TRBJ1-5, with a weak D call TRBD1 (6 bases). Trimming removed 3 bases from V and 2 bases from J, with 11 bases in between. Germline V CDR1 and CDR2: WNHNN, SYGVQD (reference sequence). The CDR3 is 15 residues long. CDR3 bases: TGCGCCAGCAGTGAAGGGACAACGGGCAATCAGCCCCAGCATTTT. Encoded protein: CASSEGTTGNQPQHF.

This clonotype was seen more than once but under ten times. The gene calls are TRBV4-1 and TRBJ2-7; 10 bases are a match to TRBD2. V was pared by 2 bases and J by 0 bases, with 4 bases of the junction left unmatched. The CDR3 spans 16 residues. Germline V CDR1 and CDR2: MGHRA, YSYEKL. This chain's CDR3 is CASSQPLAGSSYEQYF. The CDR3 coding sequence is TGCGCCAGCAGCCAACCACTAGCGGGGAGCTCCTACGAGCAGTACTTC.

This chain links TRBV5-1 with TRBJ2-2, with 10 bases fitting TRBD1. Germline V gives CDR1 SGHRS, CDR2 YFSETQ. The ends lost 1 base at V and 7 bases at J; junction bases unmatched: 4. The CDR3 runs 15 residues. CDR3 DNA sequence: TGCGCCAGCAGCTTGAGGGGGACAGGGGACGGGGAGCTGTTTTTT. It specifies CASSLRGTGDGELFF.

The chain couples TRBV7-2 to TRBJ2-7, with no clear D. Germline CDR1 reads SGHTA; CDR2 reads FQGNSA. The CDR3 covers 16 residues. Trimming shortened V by 5 bases and J by 0 bases, and 17 bases separated the two germline ends. The CDR3 sequence is CASSPPTGWSSYEQYF. The CDR3 nucleotides are TGTGCCAGCAGCCCTCCGACGGGCTGGAGCTCCTACGAGCAGTACTTC.

This clonotype was counted at least ten times. This rearrangement joins TRBV7-9 to TRBJ2-7; possibly TRBD1 or TRBD2 for D (6 bases each). CDR3 length: 14 amino acids. Germline loops: CDR1 SEHNR, CDR2 FQNEAQ (reference sequence). Trimming removed 5 bases from V and 4 bases from J, with 15 bases in between. The CDR3 region is CASSRPGGGYEQYF. DNA of the CDR3: TGTGCCAGCAGCCGACCTGGAGGGGGATACGAGCAGTACTTC.

This clonotype occurred many times. The chain couples TRBV5-1 to TRBJ2-1, with unresolved D. V lost 5 bases and J 0 bases, leaving 9 bases between the germline ends. This CDR3 region has 14 residues. Per the germline V gene, CDR1 is SGHRS and CDR2 is YFSETQ. The CDR3 loop is CASSSRVSYNEQFF. CDR3 in DNA: TGCGCCAGCAGTAGTAGGGTCTCCTACAATGAGCAGTTCTTC.

This clonotype was detected only a few times. This rearrangement joins TRBV6-1 to TRBJ1-2, with TRBD1 matching 9 bases. In germline, CDR1 is MNHNS, CDR2 SASEGT. This CDR3 region has 16 residues. The junction had 11 bases not matched to a gene; V was cut back by 4 bases and J by 5 bases. Here the CDR3 reads CASSGDRGGRGYGYTF. CDR3 DNA: TGTGCCAGCAGTGGAGACAGGGGGGGCCGGGGGTATGGCTACACCTTC.